This T cell receptor (beta chain) was identified during a study of cytotoxic CD8 clonotypes in ibrutinib-treated CLL. TCRdb keeps only in-frame clones here, not all; method: immunoSEQ multiplex PCR. The table lists 130,000 to 150,000 clones, approximately 81% of them singletons. The authors obtained around 2 micrograms of genomic DNA from cryopreserved PBMCs for TCR beta libraries. The CDR3 consists of 13 residues. Trimming cost V 5 bases and J 5 bases, with 12 bases left between them. The V gene's germline CDR1 is SGHVS and CDR2 FNYEAQ. The chain recombines TRBV7-6 with TRBJ1-1, with TRBD1 as a possible D gene (6 bases). Sequenced here: PBMCs, sampled after 12 months of ibrutinib treatment. The sequence came from a human donor with chronic lymphocytic leukemia. The CDR3 DNA reads as TGTGCCAGCAGCGAGGGGGTTCGGACTGAAGCTTTCTTT. This gives the protein CASSEGVRTEAFF.